This TCR beta chain was documented in a study of Ad26.COV2.S vaccination and SARS-CoV-2 variants. The overall study: It was the COV1001 Ad26.COV2.S trial arm that included the donor.

Indicated treatment: 15 to 20 received Ad26.COV2.S at low or high dose, single or two shots; several received placebo; per-sample allocation not given. Collection of the samples took place on day 63 after the first injection of vaccine or placebo. Using immunoSEQ multiplex PCR, the repertoire was profiled, and TCRdb retains in-frame clones only, with some absent. The sample lists about 350,000 clones, roughly 90% seen once, with about 6.4% in the top ten. Per the germline V gene, CDR1 is GTSNPN and CDR2 is SVGIG (reference sequence). The CDR3 is made up of 13 amino acids. V lost 8 bases, J lost 9 bases, and 23 bases lay in between.

The V gene is TRBV30, the J gene TRBJ2-7; weak D call: TRBD2 (6 bases). Sample: peripheral blood, taken in a trial of Ad26.COV2.S vaccine versus placebo. This receptor was taken from a person aged 18-60 years who received the Ad26.COV2.S COVID-19 vaccine or a placebo. CDR3 nucleotide sequence: TGTGCCCGAAGCGGACCGCCCTCGGGGGTGCAGTACTTC. Protein product: CARSGPPSGVQYF.